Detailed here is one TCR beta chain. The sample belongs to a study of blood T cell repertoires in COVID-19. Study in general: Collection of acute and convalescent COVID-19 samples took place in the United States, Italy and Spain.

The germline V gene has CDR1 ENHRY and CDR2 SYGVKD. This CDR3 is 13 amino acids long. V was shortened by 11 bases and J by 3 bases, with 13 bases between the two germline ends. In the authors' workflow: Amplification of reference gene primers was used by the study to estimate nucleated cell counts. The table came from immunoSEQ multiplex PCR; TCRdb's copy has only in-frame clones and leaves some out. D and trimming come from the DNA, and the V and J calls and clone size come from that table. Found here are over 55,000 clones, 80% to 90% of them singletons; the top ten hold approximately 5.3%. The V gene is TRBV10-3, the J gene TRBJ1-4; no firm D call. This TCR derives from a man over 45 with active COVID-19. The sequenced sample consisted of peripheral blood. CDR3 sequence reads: CASSLASNEKLFF. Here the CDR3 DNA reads TGTGCCTCGTCGTTGGCCTCTAATGAAAAACTGTTTTTT.